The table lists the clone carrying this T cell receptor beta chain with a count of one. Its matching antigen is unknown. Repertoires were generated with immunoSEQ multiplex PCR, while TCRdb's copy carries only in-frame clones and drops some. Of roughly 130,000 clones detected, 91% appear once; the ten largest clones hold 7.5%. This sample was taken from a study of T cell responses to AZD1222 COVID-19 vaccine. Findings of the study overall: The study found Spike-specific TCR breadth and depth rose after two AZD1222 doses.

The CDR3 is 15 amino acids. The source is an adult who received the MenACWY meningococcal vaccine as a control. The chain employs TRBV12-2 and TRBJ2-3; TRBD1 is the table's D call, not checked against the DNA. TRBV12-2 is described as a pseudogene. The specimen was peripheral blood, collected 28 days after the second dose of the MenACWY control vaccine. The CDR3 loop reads CASRLAGTSTDTQYF. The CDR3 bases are TGTGCAAGTCGCTTAGCCGGGACAAGCACAGATACGCAGTATTTT.